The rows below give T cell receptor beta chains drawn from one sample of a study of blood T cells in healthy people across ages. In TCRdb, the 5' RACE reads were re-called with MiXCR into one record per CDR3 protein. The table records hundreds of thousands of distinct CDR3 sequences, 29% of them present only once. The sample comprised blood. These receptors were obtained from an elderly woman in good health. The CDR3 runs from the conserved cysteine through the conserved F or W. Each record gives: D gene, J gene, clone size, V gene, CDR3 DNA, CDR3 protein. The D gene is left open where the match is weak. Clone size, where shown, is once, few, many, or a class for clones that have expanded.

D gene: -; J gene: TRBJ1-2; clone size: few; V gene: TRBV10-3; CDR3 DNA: TGTGCCATCAGTGATAAAGGGCGGGGCGAGGATGGCCACACCTTC; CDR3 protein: CAISDKGRGEDGHTF
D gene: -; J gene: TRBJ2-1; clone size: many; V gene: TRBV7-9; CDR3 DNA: TGTGCCAGCAGCATTGGGGGGCAGGGGACTACACTCTACAATGAGCAGTTCTTC; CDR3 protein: CASSIGGQGTTLYNEQFF
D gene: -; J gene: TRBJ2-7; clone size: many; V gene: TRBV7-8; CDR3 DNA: TGTGCCAGCAGCCGGGATCCGGGGTCCTACGAGCAGTACTTC; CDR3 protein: CASSRDPGSYEQYF
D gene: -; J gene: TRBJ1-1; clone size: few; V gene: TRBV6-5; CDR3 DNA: TGTGCCAGCAGTTACGACCAGAGGAGGTTGTACACTGAAGCTTTCTTT; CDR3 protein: CASSYDQRRLYTEAFF
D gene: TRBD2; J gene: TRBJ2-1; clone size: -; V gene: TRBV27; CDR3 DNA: TGTACCACCAGACTCCTTAGCGGGGCGAGCTCCTACAATGAGCAGTTCTTC; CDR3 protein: CTTRLLSGASSYNEQFF
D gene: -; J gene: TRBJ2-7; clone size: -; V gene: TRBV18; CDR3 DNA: TGTGCCAGCTCACCGGGCGTGGGGGATAGGTTTGGCGAGCAGTACTTC; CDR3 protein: CASSPGVGDRFGEQYF
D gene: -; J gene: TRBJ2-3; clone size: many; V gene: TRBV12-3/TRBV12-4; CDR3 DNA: TGTGCCAGCAGTTTTCATAGGGCGCAGTATTTT; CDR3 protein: CASSFHRAQYF
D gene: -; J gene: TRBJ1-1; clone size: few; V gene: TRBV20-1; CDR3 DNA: TGCAGTGCTGGACAGAGTGGGTACACTGAAGCTTTCTTT; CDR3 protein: CSAGQSGYTEAFF
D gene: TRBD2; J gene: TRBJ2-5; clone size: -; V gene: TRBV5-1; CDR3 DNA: TGCGCCAGCAGCTTGGTATGGGGAGCGGGGGGTCAGGAGACCCAGTACTTC; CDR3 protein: CASSLVWGAGGQETQYF
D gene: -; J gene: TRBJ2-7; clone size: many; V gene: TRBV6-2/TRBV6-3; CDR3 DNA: TGTGCCAGCAGTTTGTCACAGATGGGCCACGAGCAGTACTTC; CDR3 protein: CASSLSQMGHEQYF
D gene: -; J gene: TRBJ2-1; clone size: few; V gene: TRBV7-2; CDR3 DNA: TGTGCCAGCAGCCCGACGGGACAATCCTACAATGAGCAGTTCTTC; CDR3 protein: CASSPTGQSYNEQFF
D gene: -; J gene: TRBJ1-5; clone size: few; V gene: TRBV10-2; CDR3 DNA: TGCGCCAGCAGTCCATCTGTTAGCAATCAGCCCCAGCATTTT; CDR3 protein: CASSPSVSNQPQHF
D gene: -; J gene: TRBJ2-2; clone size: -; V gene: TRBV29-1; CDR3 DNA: TGCAGCGTTGAACCACGGGACGGCGGGGAGCTGTTTTTT; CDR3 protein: CSVEPRDGGELFF
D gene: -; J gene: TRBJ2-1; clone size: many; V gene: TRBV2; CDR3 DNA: TGTGCCAGCAGTAATCAGGGTCTGGATGAGCAGTTCTTC; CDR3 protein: CASSNQGLDEQFF
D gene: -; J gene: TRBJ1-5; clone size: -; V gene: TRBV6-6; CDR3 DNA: TGTGCCAGCAGTTATAGGGACCGGGGGATTCAGCCCCAGCATTTT; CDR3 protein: CASSYRDRGIQPQHF
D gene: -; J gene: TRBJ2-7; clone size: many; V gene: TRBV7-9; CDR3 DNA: TGTGCCAGCAGCGTAGACGGCTACGAGCAGTACTTC; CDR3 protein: CASSVDGYEQYF
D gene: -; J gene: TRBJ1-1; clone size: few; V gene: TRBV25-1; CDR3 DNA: TGTGCCAGCAGTGATTGGGCCACTGAAGCTTTCTTT; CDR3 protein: CASSDWATEAFF
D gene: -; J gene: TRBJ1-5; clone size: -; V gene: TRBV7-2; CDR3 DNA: TGTGCCAGCAGCTTAGAGAAGGGCACAAATCAGCCCCAGCATTTT; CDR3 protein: CASSLEKGTNQPQHF
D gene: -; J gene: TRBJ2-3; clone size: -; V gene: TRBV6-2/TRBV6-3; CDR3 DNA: TGTGCCAGCACCAAGGAGGATACGCAGTATTTT; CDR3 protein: CASTKEDTQYF
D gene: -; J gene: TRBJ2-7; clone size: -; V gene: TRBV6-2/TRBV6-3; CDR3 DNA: TGTGCCAGCAGAGGGACCCGCGCTATGTACAATGAGCAGTACTTC; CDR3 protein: CASRGTRAMYNEQYF
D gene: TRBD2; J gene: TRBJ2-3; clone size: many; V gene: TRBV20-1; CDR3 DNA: TGCAGTACTATGACTAGCGGGGCTAGCACAGATACGCAGTATTTT; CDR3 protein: CSTMTSGASTDTQYF
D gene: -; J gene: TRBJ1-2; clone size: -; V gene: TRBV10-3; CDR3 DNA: TGTGCCATCAGCGGAATATCCCCAGGAGAGGGCTACACCTTC; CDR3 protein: CAISGISPGEGYTF
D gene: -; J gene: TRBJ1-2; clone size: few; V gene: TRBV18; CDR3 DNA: TGTGCCAGCTCACCGCCCAGCGGCAGCCCCCGGGTCCCTTATGGCTACACCTTC; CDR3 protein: CASSPPSGSPRVPYGYTF
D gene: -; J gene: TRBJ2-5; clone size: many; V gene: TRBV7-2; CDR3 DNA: TGTGCCAGCAGCTTAGGCCGCGGGACAAATGTGGAGACCCAGTACTTC; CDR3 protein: CASSLGRGTNVETQYF
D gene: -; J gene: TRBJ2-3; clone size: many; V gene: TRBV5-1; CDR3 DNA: TGCGCCAGCAGCTTGGGGTCGGCCGATACCACAGATACGCAGTATTTT; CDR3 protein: CASSLGSADTTDTQYF
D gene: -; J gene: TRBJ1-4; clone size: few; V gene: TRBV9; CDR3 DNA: TGTGCCAGCAGCGTCGGATCATCAACTAATGAAAAACTGTTTTTT; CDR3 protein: CASSVGSSTNEKLFF
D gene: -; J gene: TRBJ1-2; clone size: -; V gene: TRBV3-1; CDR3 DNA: TGTGCCAGCAGCCAAGATGTGGCGGGATTTCATGGCTACACCTTC; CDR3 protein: CASSQDVAGFHGYTF
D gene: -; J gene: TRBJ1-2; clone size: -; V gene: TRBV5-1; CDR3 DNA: TGCGCCAGCAGCCGACGGGGGCCCGATCCAAACTATGGCTACACTTTC; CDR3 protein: CASSRRGPDPNYGYTF
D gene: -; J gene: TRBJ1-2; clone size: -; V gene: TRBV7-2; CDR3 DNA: TGTGCCAGTAGCCCCCTGGGGGGCTACATCTTC; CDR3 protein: CASSPLGGYIF
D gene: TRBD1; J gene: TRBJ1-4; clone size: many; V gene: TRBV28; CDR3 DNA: TGTGCCAGCAGTTTAGCCGACAGGGTTCGTGAAAAACTGTTTTTT; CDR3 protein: CASSLADRVREKLFF
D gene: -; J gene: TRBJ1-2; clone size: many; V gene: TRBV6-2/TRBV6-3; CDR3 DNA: TGTGCCAGCAGACCTCCCGGGGGTTCCTATGGCTACACCTTC; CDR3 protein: CASRPPGGSYGYTF
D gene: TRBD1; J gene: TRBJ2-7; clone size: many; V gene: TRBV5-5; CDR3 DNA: TGTGCCAGCAGCCGCGGGACAGGAGACTCCTACGAGCAGTACTTC; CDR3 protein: CASSRGTGDSYEQYF
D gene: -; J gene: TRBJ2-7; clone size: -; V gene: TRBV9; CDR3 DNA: TGTGCCAGCAGCGTCCAAGCCAAGGGCGGGCAGTACTTC; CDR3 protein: CASSVQAKGGQYF
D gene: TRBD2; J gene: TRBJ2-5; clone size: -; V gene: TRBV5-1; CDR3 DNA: TGCGCCAGCAGCTTCGGGGGGGCTGGAAACCAAGAGACCCAGTACTTC; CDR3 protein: CASSFGGAGNQETQYF
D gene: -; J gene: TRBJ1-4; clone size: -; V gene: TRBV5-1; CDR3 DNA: TGCGCCAGCAGCTTCCACGACAGCTCAACTAATGAAAAACTGTTTTTT; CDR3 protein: CASSFHDSSTNEKLFF
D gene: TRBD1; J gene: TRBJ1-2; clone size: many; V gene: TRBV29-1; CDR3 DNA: TGCAGCGTTGACCGAGACAGGGATGGCTACACCTTC; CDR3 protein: CSVDRDRDGYTF
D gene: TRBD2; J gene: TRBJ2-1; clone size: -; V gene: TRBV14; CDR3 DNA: TGTGCCAGCAGCCCCCCTGAGCGGGGGGACAATGAGCAGTTCTTC; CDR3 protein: CASSPPERGDNEQFF
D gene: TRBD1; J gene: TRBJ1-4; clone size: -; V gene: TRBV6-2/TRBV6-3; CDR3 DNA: TGTGCCAGCAGTTACTCGGGACAGCACAATGAAAAACTGTTTTTT; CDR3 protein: CASSYSGQHNEKLFF
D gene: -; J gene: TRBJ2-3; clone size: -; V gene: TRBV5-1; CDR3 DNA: TGCGCCAGCAGAGGTCGCCAGCAACTGCAGTATTTT; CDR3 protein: CASRGRQQLQYF
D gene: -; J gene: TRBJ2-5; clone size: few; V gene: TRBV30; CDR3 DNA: TGTGCCTGGAGTTCGGTAAGGACAGCAGAGTCCCAAGAGACCCAGTACTTC; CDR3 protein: CAWSSVRTAESQETQYF
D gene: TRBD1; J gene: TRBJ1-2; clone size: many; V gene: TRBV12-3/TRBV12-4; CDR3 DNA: TGTGCCAGCAGGGTAACAGGGGGGAGTAACTATGGCTACACCTTC; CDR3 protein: CASRVTGGSNYGYTF
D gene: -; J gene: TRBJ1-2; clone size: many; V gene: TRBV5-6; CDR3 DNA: TGTGCCAGCAGCTCACAGCCTAACTATGGCTACACCTTC; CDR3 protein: CASSSQPNYGYTF
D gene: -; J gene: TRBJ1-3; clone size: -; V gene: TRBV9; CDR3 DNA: TGTGCCAGCAGCGTAGGGCAGATCTCTGGAAACACCATATATTTT; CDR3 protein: CASSVGQISGNTIYF
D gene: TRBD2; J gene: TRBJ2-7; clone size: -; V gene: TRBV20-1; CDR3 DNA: TGCAGTGCTAGTGACCAAGGGACTAGCGGGGGCGCGGTGAACATTCGGTACTTC; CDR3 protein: CSASDQGTSGGAVNIRYF
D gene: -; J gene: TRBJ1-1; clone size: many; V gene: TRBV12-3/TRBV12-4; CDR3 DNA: TGTGCCAGCAGCAAGACGGTCCTCGTTCCTTACACTGAAGCTTTCTTT; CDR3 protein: CASSKTVLVPYTEAFF
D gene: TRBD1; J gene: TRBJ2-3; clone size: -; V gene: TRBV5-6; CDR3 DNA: TGTGCCAGCACCCTCGGGACAGGGGCTAGCACAGATACGCAGTATTTT; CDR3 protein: CASTLGTGASTDTQYF
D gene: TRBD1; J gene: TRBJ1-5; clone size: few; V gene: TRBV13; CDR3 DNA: TGTGCCAGCAGCTTCCGGGACAGATGCAATCAGCCCCAGCATTTT; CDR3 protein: CASSFRDRCNQPQHF